This T cell receptor beta chain was retrieved from a study of cytomegalovirus exposure and HLA in healthy donors. Study-level results: The likely explanation for a cluster of highly shared sequence variants was sequencing artifact. Analysis performed later showed TCR beta chains linked to HLA being more clonally expanded than equally common others.

Concerning this clone itself: No antigen is known for it.

The study ran its PCR with 60 Vbeta and 13 Jbeta primers. Libraries were prepared by immunoSEQ multiplex PCR; TCRdb keeps only in-frame clonotypes and omits some of them. The sample lists about 110,000 clones; about 77% were seen once. Trimming left V 5 bases short and J 6 bases short, with 16 bases between. The germline CDR1 and CDR2 sequences are LNHDA and SQIVND (reference sequence). The CDR3 loop spans 15 amino acids. The sequenced sample consisted of PBMCs. This receptor was obtained from a woman aged 25 to 45 in good health and CMV-seropositive. The genes are TRBV19 and TRBJ1-4, with D possibly matching TRBD1 (5 bases). CDR3 sequence: CASSPSAQADEKLFF. CDR3 DNA: TGTGCCAGTAGTCCCTCGGCACAGGCGGATGAAAAACTGTTTTTT.